This T cell receptor (beta chain) was recorded in a study of blood T cell repertoires in COVID-19. At the level of the study: Both acute and convalescent COVID-19 samples were obtained from the United States, Italy and Spain. The analysed material was cDNA or gDNA that came from T cells, B-cell-depleted T cells, or PBMCs.

TCRdb keeps only in-frame clones here, not all; method: immunoSEQ multiplex PCR. The table includes around 330,000 clones, approximately 90% detected once. This clone has just a few counts. Germline values: CDR1 SGHTA, CDR2 FQGNSA. Trimming stripped 5 bases from V and 7 bases from J, with 15 bases between. CDR3 length: 13 amino acids. The specimen sequenced was peripheral blood. The source is a woman aged 45-59 years with active or convalescent COVID-19. The V gene is TRBV7-2, the J gene TRBJ2-7; tentatively, D is TRBD2 (6 bases). Here the CDR3 reads CASSPGGGPEQYF. CDR3 in DNA: TGTGCCAGCAGCCCCGGAGGAGGGCCTGAGCAGTACTTC.